This T cell receptor (beta chain) was profiled in a study of blood T cell repertoires in COVID-19. Study-level information: Acute and convalescent COVID-19 specimens originated in the United States, Italy and Spain. The analysed material was cDNA or gDNA that came from T cells, B-cell-depleted T cells, or PBMCs.

Per the original methods: Nucleated cell number was recorded as an estimate derived from reference gene primer amplification. Assay: immunoSEQ multiplex PCR; the TCRdb copy retains only in-frame clones and omits some. The D gene and trimming were derived from the DNA, and the V and J assignments and clone size from that table. Among tens of thousands of clones, around 81% were seen once, and the ten largest hold 4.5% to 6%. There are 13 residues in the CDR3. Germline V gene data show CDR1 as MNHEY and CDR2 as SVGAGI. V was clipped by 5 bases and J by 2 bases, with 9 bases between them. The chain combines TRBV6-5 with TRBJ1-2; D possibly corresponds to TRBD1 (6 bases). The TCR sequence derives from a human donor in a cohort sampled during active COVID-19. Sequenced sample: peripheral blood. The CDR3 DNA reads as TGTGCCAGCAGTCGGGACACGAACTATGGCTACACCTTC. Its protein product is CASSRDTNYGYTF.